The source of this TCR beta chain is a study of cytomegalovirus exposure and HLA in healthy donors. Study summary: Genotyping of 400 or so donors showed that about 79% belonged to the Caucasian-associated ancestry cluster.

A remark on this clone: Its antigen is not identified.

Study results and limitations: According to the study, around 160 TCR beta chains were cytomegalovirus-associated. Reported performance of the classifier showed diagnosis of cytomegalovirus status with high specificity and sensitivity.

Germline V CDR1 and CDR2: MGHDK, SYGVNS. V shed 5 bases and J shed 0 bases, with 13 bases lying between them. CDR3 length: 15 amino acids. The PCR ran on 60 Vbeta and 13 Jbeta primers. This table comes from immunoSEQ multiplex PCR, and its TCRdb copy is limited to in-frame clones, with some not included. This sample has approximately 150,000 clones, with over 55% found just once. This sequence joins TRBV25-1 and TRBJ1-1; D unresolved. Material: PBMCs. The source of this sequence is a man aged 35-49 years in good health and CMV-seronegative. The DNA for the CDR3 is TGTGCCAGCAGTCCCGCGGCTTACATGAACACTGAAGCTTTCTTT. Amino acids: CASSPAAYMNTEAFF.